What follows are 6 T cell receptor beta chains derived from one specimen sequenced in a study of CD8+ T cells in alopecia areata. The sequencing template was cDNA reverse transcribed from extracted RNA. Assay: immunoSEQ multiplex PCR; the TCRdb copy retains only in-frame clones and omits some. Of roughly 200,000 clones in the sample, about 40% were seen once. Indicated treatment: oral pan-JAK inhibitor, 5-10 mg twice daily. The source was CD4+ T cells sorted from blood, collected at approximately week 36, from a patient treated with tofacitinib. The source is a human donor with alopecia areata.

This clone was seen just once. The chain has TRBV5-1 and TRBJ2-3; 8 nucleotides align to TRBD2. The CDR3 runs to 16 residues. Germline V gives CDR1 SGHRS, CDR2 YFSETQ. The trim removed 1 base at V and 1 base at J, leaving 5 bases unmatched. The CDR3 is CASSLSGRAGTDTQYF. The CDR3 DNA sequence: TGCGCCAGCAGCTTGTCCGGGAGGGCCGGCACAGATACGCAGTATTTT. Drawing the rest from reference TRBV5-1 and TRBJ2-3, the complete variable domain is KAGVTQTPRYLIKTRGQQVTLSCSPISGHRSVSWYQQTPGQGLQFLFEYFSETQRNKGNFPGRFSGRQFSNSRSEMNVSTLELGDSALYLCASSLSGRAGTDTQYFGPGTRLTVL.

The chain couples TRBV15 to TRBJ2-1, with unresolved D. Trimming left V 1 base short and J 7 bases short, with 5 bases between. The CDR3 covers 12 residues. Germline CDR1 reads LNHNV; CDR2 reads YYDKDF (reference sequence). The CDR3 spells CATSRGTNEQFF. The CDR3 region has the DNA TGTGCCACCAGCAGAGGTACAAATGAGCAGTTCTTC.

The gene calls are TRBV9 and TRBJ2-3; D call uncertain. The CDR3 extends over 16 amino acids. The V end was cut by 0 bases, the J end by 0 bases, with 11 bases between. CDR1 is SGDLS and CDR2 is YYNGEE in the germline V gene. CDR3 bases: TGTGCCAGCAGCGTAGAAGGGTGGACGAGCACAGATACGCAGTATTTT. Translation: CASSVEGWTSTDTQYF.

The J gene is TRBJ2-6, the V gene TRBV5-6; D uncertain. The CDR3 contains 14 residues. The ends were cut back, 1 base at V and 2 bases at J, with 4 bases in the middle. Germline CDR1 and CDR2: SGHDT and YYEEEE. The CDR3 coding sequence is TGTGCCAGCAGCTTGACGGCTGGGGCCAACGTCCTGACTTTC. Protein sequence: CASSLTAGANVLTF.

This clone has only one observation. The chain recombines TRBV6-5 with TRBJ1-1; a weak D match, TRBD1 (5 bases). There are 14 residues in the CDR3. The V end lost 5 bases, the J end lost 4 bases, and 14 bases lay between the germline ends. CDR1 is MNHEY and CDR2 is SVGAGI in the germline V gene. The CDR3 loop is CASSLPERGTEAFF. CDR3 bases: TGTGCCAGCAGTCTTCCCGAAAGGGGCACTGAAGCTTTCTTT.

This clone was counted only a few times. The chain is built from TRBV29-1 and TRBJ2-7, with D perhaps matching TRBD1 (5 bases). From germline, CDR1 is SQVTM and CDR2 ANQGSEA. CDR3 length equals 10 residues. Trimming removed 6 bases at V and 6 bases at J, with 9 bases between. CDR3 in DNA: TGCAGCGTAAGGGGCATCGAGCAGTACTTC. It translates to CSVRGIEQYF.